This TCR beta chain comes out of a study of blood T cell repertoires in COVID-19. Sequenced by immunoSEQ multiplex PCR; TCRdb stores in-frame clones only, minus some. The table has hundreds of thousands of clones, roughly 85% seen once; the top ten hold roughly 6.3%. Per the germline V gene, CDR1 is MNHEY and CDR2 is SMNVEV (reference sequence). The CDR3 extends over 16 amino acids. V was trimmed by 5 bases and J by 0 bases, leaving 14 bases between them. In its sample, this clone was seen a few times. The sample consisted of PBMCs or T cells enriched from blood (not recorded which). This sequence joins TRBV27 and TRBJ2-1, with unresolved D. The source of this sequence is a woman aged 40 to 49 who had recovered from COVID-19. DNA for the CDR3: TGTGCCAGCAGTCCCACACTGACTCGCTCCTACAATGAGCAGTTCTTC. Translated: CASSPTLTRSYNEQFF.